This T cell receptor beta chain was captured in a study of blood T cell repertoires in COVID-19. About the study: Acute and convalescent COVID-19 specimens originated in the United States, Italy and Spain. Nucleic acid was either cDNA or gDNA, and it came from T cells, B-cell-depleted T cells, or PBMCs.

Original processing notes: From reference gene primer amplification, estimates of nucleated cell counts were derived. Only in-frame clones appear in the TCRdb table, and some are missing; sequencing was by immunoSEQ multiplex PCR. The DNA was the basis for D and trimming; V, J and clone size are from that table. Counted here are about 81,000 clones, roughly four fifths occurring once; the ten biggest clones make up approximately 7%. Germline V gene lookup returns CDR1 SGHTA and CDR2 FQGTGA. There are 13 residues in the CDR3. Trimming pared 2 bases from V and 0 bases from J, leaving 4 bases between. This sequence was found in a human donor in a cohort sampled during active COVID-19. Source material: peripheral blood. This chain uses TRBV7-3 with TRBJ1-1; D is uncertain. This CDR3 is CASSLFMNTEAFF. The DNA of the CDR3 is TGTGCCAGCAGCTTATTCATGAACACTGAAGCTTTCTTT. The variable domain in full, with the rest retrieved from reference TRBV7-3 and TRBJ1-1, is GAGVSQTPSNKVTEKGKYVELRCDPISGHTALYWYRQSLGQGPEFLIYFQGTGAADDSGLPNDRFFAVRPEGSVSTLKIQRTERGDSAVYLCASSLFMNTEAFFGQGTRLTVV.